This TCR beta chain was recovered during a study of T cell repertoires in cytomegalovirus infection. The wider study: Recently identified HLA-C-restricted CMV epitopes were used, and well-studied HLA-B-restricted CMV epitopes were used as well. Both CMV infection and a matching HLA type were indicated by public TCR beta signatures. Study-wide results and limits: Identification of carriers of CMV plus the relevant HLA was performed using cumulative public TCR beta family frequency.

A note on this clonotype: What it binds is unknown.

In TCRdb, the reads were re-called with MiXCR into one record per CDR3 protein. This table holds a few hundred thousand distinct CDR3 sequences, 20% to 25% found once. V dropped 6 bases and J dropped 11 bases, with 17 bases sitting between them. This CDR3 contains 14 residues. Germline V CDR1 and CDR2: MGHRA, YSYEKL. This sample comprised cultured PBMCs, obtained from culture after CMV antigen stimulation. The chain recombines TRBV4-1 with TRBJ1-6; D is possibly TRBD1 (5 bases). This sequence was found in a human donor in good health (CMV status not recorded). Some clones in this sample may be carry-over from other donors' samples. For the CDR3, the DNA is TGCGCCAGCAGGCGAGATGAGGGGCCGGCACCCCTCCACTTT. Its protein product is CASRRDEGPAPLHF.